This TCR beta chain was found in a study of T cell repertoires and Cas9 in healthy adults. Across the whole study: CD4 and CD8 compartments: SpCas9-reactive T cells profiled for potency, cytotoxicity, lineage. General study points: SpCas9-reactive regulatory T cells reportedly mitigated SpCas9-reactive effector T cells in vitro.

Trimming cost V 6 bases and J 11 bases; bases outside gene matches: 14. Germline V CDR1 and CDR2: MNHNS, SASEGT. The CDR3 covers 14 residues. Clones were sequenced by immunoSEQ multiplex PCR, and TCRdb holds only the in-frame ones, with some missing. The sample comprises fewer than 25,000 clones, more than 80% of which are singletons, and approximately 1.5% rests with the top ten. This clone came up once. No antigen is known for it. The J gene is TRBJ1-1, the V gene TRBV6-1; TRBD1 aligns across 8 bases. The sample comprised CD4+ effector T cells (CD127+, CD25-, CD137-, CD154-) from PBMCs; culture status not recorded. The sequence came from a human donor in good health. The CDR3 DNA reads TGTGCCAGCAGCCCCGACAGGGGATCAGGGAGGGCTTTCTTT. Protein product: CASSPDRGSGRAFF.